This T cell receptor beta chain stems from a study of human T cells and chemical hapten exposure. MiXCR, run by TCRdb on the RACE reads, gives a single entry per CDR3 protein. Here the sample spans 180,000 or so distinct CDR3 sequences, about 14% being singletons. Trimming removed 6 bases from V and 6 bases from J, with 14 bases in between. The germline gives CDR1 MNHNY, CDR2 SVGAGI (reference sequence). The CDR3 totals 13 residues. Time point denoted: patch test 1, 2 weeks after DPC sensitization. Noted treatment: therapeutic diphenylcyclopropenone sensitization with weekly scalp DPC. The J gene is TRBJ1-2, the V gene TRBV6-6, with D possibly matching TRBD1 (6 bases). The sequenced sample was whole blood, obtained in connection with sensitization to the hapten diphenylcyclopropenone (DPC). The clonotype originates from a woman aged 25 to 39 with alopecia areata. Some clones in this sample may be carry-over from other donors' samples. The CDR3: CASSPGAIDGYTF. The CDR3 DNA sequence: TGTGCCAGCAGCCCGGGGGCAATCGATGGCTACACCTTC.